This T cell receptor beta chain originates from a study of shared clonotypes between healthy human individuals. Study conclusions and caveats: Richness estimates generally favored naive over memory subsets.

This clone has a handful of counts. Its target is not known. Under the authors' procedure: Junction-only sequences produced by ImmunoSEQ had no quality scores, so filtering differed. Here immunoSEQ multiplex PCR was the method, and the copy in TCRdb shows in-frame clones only, minus some. That table gives V, J and clone size, and the DNA gave D and trimming. The sample lists approximately 2,200,000 clones; about 93% were seen once. V lost 4 bases and J lost 10, with 20 bases in between. Per germline, CDR1 GTSNPN and CDR2 SVGIG (reference sequence). The CDR3 is 14 amino acids. It was CD45RO-negative cells, positively selected for CCR7, that made up naive CD8 cells, with terminally differentiated effector memory CD45RA+ cells excluded. There were only Caucasian adults among the donors, and all lived in Nashville, Tennessee.

The chain links TRBV30 to TRBJ2-1; perhaps TRBD2 as D (6 bases). This sequence was found in a man younger than 35 in good health. Some clones in this sample may be carry-over from other donors' samples. The sequenced sample consisted of naive CD8+ T cells from PBMCs. The chain's CDR3 is CAWIGSGVVGEQFF. In DNA form, the CDR3 reads TGTGCCTGGATCGGTTCGGGGGTAGTCGGCGAGCAGTTCTTC.